Listed below are T cell receptor beta chains from one sample, sequenced in a study of blood T cell repertoires in COVID-19. Repertoires were generated with immunoSEQ multiplex PCR, while TCRdb's copy carries only in-frame clones and drops some. The data contain some 290,000 clones, approximately 91% of them seen just once; the ten biggest clones take up approximately 10%. Material for sequencing was peripheral blood. These receptors all come from a woman younger than 45 with COVID-19, enrolled during active disease. Both conserved end residues are part of each CDR3.

>TRBV6-2/TRBV6-3
CASSYMQGVGEQYF
>TRBV29-1
CSVIQGASTEAFF
>TRBV28
CASSFQGAYTGELFF
>TRBV24-1
CATSDLRRRGVFF
>TRBV5-1
CASSFGPSSGTTGELFF
>TRBV14
CASSHPGETYEQYF
>TRBV30
CAWSRPDRENSPLHF
>TRBV27
CASSLSQDTEAFF
>TRBV6-2/TRBV6-3
CASSSTWPGGYTF
>TRBV30
CAWGPTRGSPLHF
>TRBV6-2/TRBV6-3
CASSYSLRHEQYF
>TRBV12-2
CASRLSGSTTGELFF
>TRBV6-5
CASRGAPYNEQFF
>TRBV5-1
CASSLVSLQEGTQYF
>TRBV6-5
CASSRQVDTGELFF
>TRBV29-1
CSVAGGGESNQPQHF